The entry below gives a single T cell receptor (beta chain) sequence along with its context. Its antigen remains unknown. This specimen belongs to a study of T cells after posttransplantation cyclophosphamide. This CDR3 region has 14 residues. Germline trimming cut 7 bases from V and 7 bases from J; bases unmatched to any gene: 8. The germline V gene encodes CDR1 MNHNS and CDR2 SASEGT. Regarding the study as a whole: Tissue-infiltrating T cells from skin or gut overlapped little with blood T cells. Donor-recipient repertoire similarity was low at 1-2 months, rising over year one.

Sequencing used immunoSEQ multiplex PCR; TCRdb keeps in-frame clones, though not all of them. The specimen has about 37,000 clones, none found just once. What was sequenced was PBMCs. V and J are TRBV6-1 and TRBJ2-7, with 12 bases matching TRBD1. This TCR was sampled from a man in his thirties or forties in good health and a related stem cell transplant donor. The CDR3 DNA sequence: TGTGCCAGCACCACGGGACAGGGGGCGGGGGAGCAGTACTTC. Translation: CASTTGQGAGEQYF.